This record concerns one TCR beta chain sequence. A junction end diverges from the germline sequence, so it may reflect a read error. Time point: patch test 1, 2 weeks after DPC sensitization. The treatment denotes: therapeutic diphenylcyclopropenone sensitization with weekly scalp DPC. The study drew its donors from alopecia patients who were 18 to 70 years old and suitable for DPC. Germline CDR1 is SSHAT and CDR2 is FNYEAQ (reference sequence). The CDR3 length is 15 residues. This sample was included in a study of human T cells and chemical hapten exposure. Overall study: The study patch tested 0.01% DPC on the upper back and read results at 6 days. Mostly female, the patients presented with alopecia areata, totalis or universalis.

TCRdb itself ran the RACE reads through MiXCR, one entry per CDR3 protein. In the table there are about 80,000 distinct CDR3 sequences, around a tenth of which are singletons. The sequencing here drew on whole blood, taken in connection with sensitization to the hapten diphenylcyclopropenone (DPC). This chain joins TRBV7-7 and TRBJ2-5; 9 nucleotides agree with TRBD1. The clonotype originates from a woman in her forties or fifties with alopecia areata. Some clones in this sample may be carry-over from other donors' samples. DNA for the CDR3: TGTGCTAGCAGCTTAGGGGACAGGGACGCAGAGACCCAGTACTTC. Translation gives CASSLGDRDAETQYF. The variable domain in full, completed from reference TRBV7-7 and TRBJ2-5, reads GAGVSQSPRYKVTKRGQDVTLRCDPISSHATLYWYQQALGQGPEFLTYFNYEAQPDKSGLPSDRFSAERPEGSISTLTIQRTEQRDSAMYRCASSLGDRDAETQYFGPGTRLLVL.